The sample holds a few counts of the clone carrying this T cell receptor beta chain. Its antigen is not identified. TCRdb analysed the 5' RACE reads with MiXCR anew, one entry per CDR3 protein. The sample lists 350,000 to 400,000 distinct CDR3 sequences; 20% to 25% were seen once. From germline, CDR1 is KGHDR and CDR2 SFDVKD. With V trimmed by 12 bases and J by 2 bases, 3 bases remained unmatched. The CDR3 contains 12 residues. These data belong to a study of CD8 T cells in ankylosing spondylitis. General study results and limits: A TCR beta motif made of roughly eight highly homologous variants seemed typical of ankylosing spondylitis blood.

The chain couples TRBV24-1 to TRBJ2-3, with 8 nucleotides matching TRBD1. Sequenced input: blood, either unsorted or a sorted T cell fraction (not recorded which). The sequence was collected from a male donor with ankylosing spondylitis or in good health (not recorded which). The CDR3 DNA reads TGTGCCGCAGGGGGCCTCACAGATACGCAGTATTTT. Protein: CAAGGLTDTQYF.